A single sample is the source of the 15 T cell receptor beta chains below, sequenced in a study of cytomegalovirus exposure and HLA in healthy donors. Clones were sequenced by immunoSEQ multiplex PCR, and TCRdb holds only the in-frame ones, with some missing. The table includes a few hundred thousand clones, approximately 88% detected once. Sequencing was performed on PBMCs. The source of these receptors is a young man in good health and CMV-seronegative.

The chain is built from TRBV19 and TRBJ1-1; TRBD1 agrees at 8 bases. Per germline, CDR1 LNHDA and CDR2 SQIVND (reference sequence). This CDR3 has 14 amino acids. The J segment lost 3 bases and the V segment lost 2 bases, leaving 2 bases of the junction unmatched. CDR3 residues: CASSIQGADTEAFF. CDR3 nucleotide sequence: TGTGCCAGTAGTATACAGGGGGCCGACACTGAAGCTTTCTTT.

The chain links TRBV30 to TRBJ2-1; D unresolved. The germline CDR1 and CDR2 sequences are GTSNPN and SVGIG (reference sequence). Trimming left V 3 bases short and J 5 bases short, with 11 bases between. This CDR3 is built from 13 residues. The CDR3 protein is CAWSPRVHNEQFF. The CDR3 coding sequence is TGTGCCTGGAGCCCCCGGGTCCACAATGAGCAGTTCTTC.

This chain connects TRBV29-1 to TRBJ1-1, with no clear D. The V gene lost 1 base and the J gene lost 4 bases, with 13 bases spanning the gap. The germline gives CDR1 SQVTM, CDR2 ANQGSEA. The CDR3 extends over 14 amino acids. The CDR3 DNA reads as TGCAGCGTTGAAGTGGCGGACTCGGGCACTGAAGCTTTCTTT. Translated, it gives CSVEVADSGTEAFF.

The chain carries TRBV19 and TRBJ2-5; the D gene is possibly TRBD1 (6 bases). Trimming removed 3 bases from V and 4 bases from J, with 15 bases in between. CDR3 length: 15 residues. Germline CDR1 reads LNHDA; CDR2 reads SQIVND (reference sequence). CDR3 protein: CASSIGRGHRETQYF. In DNA, the CDR3 is TGTGCCAGTAGTATCGGCAGGGGACATCGAGAGACCCAGTACTTC.

The chain uses TRBV6-6 and TRBJ1-2, with D perhaps matching TRBD1 (5 bases). Germline V gene data show CDR1 as MNHNY and CDR2 as SVGAGI (reference sequence). The V gene lost 6 bases and the J gene lost 8 bases, with 16 bases spanning the gap. The CDR3 consists of 13 residues. CDR3 bases: TGTGCCAGCAGCCGTAGGACGGGGGACGGCTACACCTTC. It specifies CASSRRTGDGYTF.

CDR3 protein: CASSPGQLTFSTDTQYF. CDR3 in DNA: TGTGCCAGCAGCCCGGGACAGCTAACCTTTAGCACAGATACGCAGTATTTT. The chain is built from TRBV7-2 and TRBJ2-3, with 7 bases aligning to TRBD1. Looked up from germline, CDR1 is SGHTA and CDR2 is FQGNSA. J gave up 0 bases and V 5 bases, and 11 bases lay outside the gene matches. This CDR3 is built from 17 residues.

The DNA of the CDR3 is TGTGCCAGCAGCTCCCGGACTAGCGGGGCCTACGAGCAGTACTTC. Protein product: CASSSRTSGAYEQYF. J is TRBJ2-7 and V is TRBV5-4, with 12 positions matching TRBD2. This CDR3 is 15 amino acids long. V shed 3 bases, J shed 2 bases, and the junction held 3 bases outside the gene matches. CDR1 SGHNT and CDR2 YYREEE come from the germline V gene (reference sequence).

This sequence joins TRBV29-1 and TRBJ1-4; no definite D call. The CDR3 spans 12 residues. Trimming took 4 bases from V and 8 from J, leaving 11 bases between them. The germline gives CDR1 SQVTM, CDR2 ANQGSEA. CDR3 nucleotide sequence: TGCAGCGTTGCCCGGGAGGGAGAAAAACTGTTTTTT. Protein sequence: CSVAREGEKLFF.

The gene calls are TRBV27 and TRBJ2-7, with D possibly TRBD2 on 5 matching bases. The length of the CDR3 is 16 residues. Germline lookup yields CDR1 MNHEY and CDR2 SMNVEV (reference sequence). V was shortened by 8 bases and J by 6 bases, with 26 bases between the two germline ends. The CDR3 DNA follows: TGTGCCAGCGGCTGGCCCAAATTAGGCCTAGGGAGCGAGCAGTACTTC. Its protein product is CASGWPKLGLGSEQYF.

The rearrangement uses TRBV5-1 and TRBJ2-5; a weak D match, TRBD2 (5 bases). CDR1 and CDR2 (germline): SGHRS, YFSETQ. This CDR3 has 12 amino acids. V was trimmed by 8 bases and J by 5 bases, leaving 13 bases between them. DNA for the CDR3: TGCGCCAGTTCAAGGAGGAGGGAGACCCAGTACTTC. Protein sequence: CASSRRRETQYF.

The chain is built from TRBV27 and TRBJ1-2; 10 bases are shared with TRBD1. The germline V gene encodes CDR1 MNHEY and CDR2 SMNVEV (reference sequence). The V and J ends lost 4 bases and 7 bases, in that order; junction bases with no gene match: 9. The CDR3 has 15 amino acids. CDR3 sequence reads: CASSSPGQGGGGYTF. The CDR3 DNA reads TGTGCCAGCAGTTCCCCCGGACAGGGGGGCGGTGGCTACACCTTC.

The CDR3 DNA reads TGTGCCAGCAGCCAAGAGGGGGGGGGCTATGGCTACACCTTC. Translation: CASSQEGGGYGYTF. The genes are TRBV14 and TRBJ1-2; weak D call: TRBD1 (5 bases). This CDR3 is built from 14 residues. The germline CDR1 and CDR2 sequences are SGHDN and FVKESK. The V end was cut by 0 bases, the J end by 4 bases, with 9 bases between.

Here the CDR3 reads CASSGQLNTEAFF. In nucleotides, the CDR3 is TGTGCCAGTAGTGGGCAGTTGAACACTGAAGCTTTCTTT. V usage is TRBV19 and J usage is TRBJ1-1; D unclear. Germline V gives CDR1 LNHDA, CDR2 SQIVND (reference sequence). The CDR3 runs to 13 residues. Trimming took off 5 bases at V and 0 bases at J, with 7 bases between the two ends.

Here the CDR3 reads CASSARGGYTF. The CDR3 DNA reads as TGTGCCAGCTCCGCGAGGGGGGGCTACACCTTC. V gene TRBV18 combines with J gene TRBJ1-2, with D possibly being TRBD1 (6 bases). This CDR3 spans 11 amino acids. Germline V gives CDR1 KGHSH, CDR2 LQKENI. With 6 bases removed from V and 8 bases from J, the gap between germline ends came to 10 bases.

Notes on this clone: This sample also contains other DNA sequences that code for the same CDR3. The V gene is TRBV5-1, the J gene TRBJ2-1; the match to TRBD1 covers 7 bases. Trimming at V came to 1 base and at J to 2 bases, leaving 3 bases not matched to a gene. CDR3 length: 15 residues. Germline CDR1 reads SGHRS; CDR2 reads YFSETQ. The CDR3 DNA sequence: TGCGCCAGCAGCTTGCTAGGGGGCCCCTACAATGAGCAGTTCTTC. Amino acid sequence: CASSLLGGPYNEQFF.